A selection of T cell receptor beta chains follows, all from one sample in a study of Graves' ophthalmopathy and Graves' hyperthyroidism. Each CDR3 protein is one row after TCRdb ran MiXCR on the multiplex PCR reads. Here the sample spans about 740,000 distinct CDR3 sequences, roughly 40% being singletons. Input material: peripheral blood. These receptors came from an adult man with Graves' ophthalmopathy. CDR3s leave out the opening cysteine and the closing phenylalanine or tryptophan.

v_call,cdr3_aa
TRBV20-1,SARDLGFQVNTEAF
TRBV10-3,ASSYGTGLNSPLH
TRBV13,ASTSQNYGYT
TRBV9,ASSVDLGRKLF
TRBV10-2,ASTQRGMGNTGELF
TRBV9,ASSPRGTGMGSEKLV
TRBV12-3/TRBV12-4,ASSYFSGNYGYT
TRBV25-1,ASSDPKTDTQY
TRBV2,ASSDPSLSYGYT
TRBV19,ASSIVRGNNQPPH
TRBV9,ASSGRQETQY
TRBV29-1,SVGTGAINQPQH
TRBV15,ATSRGTGLNYGYT
TRBV25-1,ASSYGAGRVGELF
TRBV2,ASSGTAYEQY
TRBV10-3,AISESPGGDGYT
TRBV13,ASTQSGKLGEKLF
TRBV9,ASSVDGRGADEQY
TRBV6-6,ASSYSRDRGNTIY
TRBV7-9,ASSPPGASEGYT
TRBV20-1,SARSSGPETQY
TRBV10-3,AISESGRGLQETQY
TRBV7-2,ASSLARFGRTGNTIY
TRBV7-9,ASSFAPGYEQY
TRBV24-1,ATSSGGQGTETQY
TRBV10-3,AWSERVGEKLF
TRBV19,ASSPYRDRFVGYT
TRBV2,ASSDDVNFGETQY
TRBV9,ASSVGGERGNEKLF
TRBV4-1,ASSPRDLKYNSPLH
TRBV19,ASRLFAGQGDTEAF
TRBV20-1,SAGQQGDYGYT
TRBV20-1,SASLTGANSGNTIY